This T cell receptor (beta chain) was found in a study of blood T cell repertoires in COVID-19 (dated by TCRdb to 2018 to 2021). In the study overall: Samples from collaborators originated in the United States, Italy and Spain and spanned both the acute and convalescent phases of COVID-19. The material from the prospective study consisted of cDNA or gDNA derived from T cells, B-cell-depleted T cells, or PBMCs. The repertoires were released in a freely available public database intended as a resource for research on the immune response to SARS-CoV-2. HLA class I and class II types, where available, came from metadata supplied by the sample provider rather than from assay-based typing. Subjects who had been exposed to COVID-19, were actively infected with it, or had recovered from it provided the deeply sampled blood TCRbeta repertoires that made up the dataset. A de-identified subject ID, COVID-19 status, age in years and sex were almost always included in the sample metadata. Samples came from the ongoing ImmuneRACE study (first 160 participants) plus 1,254 subjects from 6 global collaborators. Points the paper makes about the study in general: How much clinical and demographic metadata was included differed by source and by participant, and the metadata was provided uncurated.

TCRbeta CDR3 regions were amplified from genomic DNA using the immunoSEQ Assay, a bias-controlled multiplex PCR. In the original analysis: Nucleated cell counts per sample were estimated from amplification of reference gene primers within the assay. To quantify the absolute abundance of each unique TCRbeta CDR3 rearrangement, sequence reads were collapsed and filtered. For each sample, productive Simpson clonality was calculated as the square root of Simpson's diversity index over productive rearrangements. As stored in TCRdb, this immuneACCESS dataset retains in-frame rearrangements with V and J assigned. A fraction of the clones does not appear; measured against another copy, unresolved V genes explain less than half of the discrepancy, and the remainder lacks a known reason. V and J calls and clone size come straight from that table; D and trimming were deduced from the DNA. The sample table lists about 58,000 clones, around 79% of them with a count of one. The ten largest clones represent under 5% of the sample.

As for this clone: This clone's antigen is unknown. Per-base quality was not reported, and no clone a single base away is much larger than it.

Collaborating institutions collected whole blood in K2EDTA tubes following their own protocols. Collaborator samples were shipped for TCRbeta analysis as frozen whole blood, isolated PBMCs, or DNA extracted from either sample type. Sequenced input: peripheral blood. The source of this sequence is a human donor in a cohort sampled during active COVID-19.

The CDR3 amino acid sequence is: CAWERGREAFF. The nucleotide sequence reads TGTGCCTGGGAAAGGGGGCGCGAAGCTTTCTTT. This sequence uses TRBV30 and TRBJ1-1, with 7 junctional bases fitting TRBD1. Via the germline V gene (reference sequence), CDR1 is GTSNPN and CDR2 SVGIG. The CDR3 measures 11 amino acids from cysteine to phenylalanine. Solely the CDR3 DNA is kept, with 33 bases framed from the first base. Clipping removes 5 bases from V and 8 bases from J, with 5 as the unmatched junction base count. With the rest looked up from the reference TRBV30 and TRBJ1-1 genes rather than sequenced, the full variable domain is SQTIHQWPATLVQPVGSPLSLECTVEGTSNPNLYWYRQAAGRGLQLLFYSVGIGQISSEVPQNLSASRPQDRQFILSSKKLLLSDSGFYLCAWERGREAFFGQGTRLTVV.